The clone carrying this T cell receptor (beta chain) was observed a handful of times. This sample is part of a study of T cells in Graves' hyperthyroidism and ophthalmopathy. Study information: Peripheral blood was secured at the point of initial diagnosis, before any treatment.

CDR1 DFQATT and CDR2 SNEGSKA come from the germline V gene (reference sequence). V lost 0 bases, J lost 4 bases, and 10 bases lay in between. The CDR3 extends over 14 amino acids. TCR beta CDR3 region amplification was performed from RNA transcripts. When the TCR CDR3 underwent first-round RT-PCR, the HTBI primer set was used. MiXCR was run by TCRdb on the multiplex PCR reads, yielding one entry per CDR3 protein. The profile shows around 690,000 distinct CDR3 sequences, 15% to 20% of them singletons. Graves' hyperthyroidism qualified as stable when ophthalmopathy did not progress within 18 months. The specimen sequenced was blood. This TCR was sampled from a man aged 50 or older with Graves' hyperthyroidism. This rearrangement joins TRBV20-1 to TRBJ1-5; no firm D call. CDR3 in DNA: TGCAGTGCTAGAGAGGGTGCGCGGAATCAGCCCCAGCATTTT. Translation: CSAREGARNQPQHF.